This T cell receptor beta chain was observed in a study of T cell changes during pregnancy in multiple sclerosis. This clone turned up a few times. J gave up 3 bases and V 3 bases, and 0 bases lay outside the gene matches. The CDR3 runs 13 residues. Germline CDR1 MRHNA, CDR2 SNTAGT. TCRdb keeps only in-frame clones here, not all; method: immunoSEQ multiplex PCR. This sample has tens of thousands of clones; approximately 90% occur once, and the top ten carry approximately 0.99%. V is TRBV6-4 and J is TRBJ2-3; 7 bases match TRBD2. The sequence was collected from a female donor with multiple sclerosis, enrolled in a pregnancy study. Here the sequenced sample was peripheral blood, taken before pregnancy. CDR3 in amino acids: CASSERETDTQYF. The CDR3 bases are TGTGCCAGCAGTGAGCGGGAGACAGATACGCAGTATTTT.